What follows describes a single T cell receptor beta chain. Everyone who took part was roughly 18 to 90 years old, and they came from about 25 US areas. The data were obtained in a study of blood T cell repertoires in COVID-19. Method: immunoSEQ multiplex PCR; TCRdb's copy keeps in-frame clones and lacks some. The data hold roughly 190,000 clones, with 86% observed a single time. Trimming pared 4 bases from V and 1 base from J, leaving 8 bases between. In germline, CDR1 is MNHEY, CDR2 SMNVEV (reference sequence). This CDR3 has 13 residues. The specimen was PBMCs or T cells enriched from blood (not recorded which). The source of this sequence is a woman aged 40 to 50 in a cohort exposed to, infected with or recovered from COVID-19 (not recorded which). The chain carries TRBV27 and TRBJ2-7; D call uncertain. The CDR3 DNA follows: TGTGCCAGCAGTTGGCACCCTTCCTACGAGCAGTACTTC. This sequence encodes CASSWHPSYEQYF.